The 13 T cell receptor beta chains reported below all come from one sample, sequenced in a study of CD8 T cells in Susac syndrome. cDNA came from approximately 0.5 to 1 ug RNA primed by random hexamers. TCRdb recomputed calls from the immunoSEQ multiplex PCR reads with MiXCR, one row per CDR3 protein. This sample has approximately 120,000 distinct CDR3 sequences; over 90% occur once, and the top ten carry roughly 0.3%. Source material: CD8+ T cells from PBMCs. The receptors shown here come from a human donor with multiple sclerosis.

This clonotype has just one count. The chain couples TRBV20-1 to TRBJ2-7, with D possibly TRBD2 on 6 matching bases. Deletions cut 1 base from V and 5 bases from J, with 15 bases between. The germline CDR1 and CDR2 sequences are DFQATT and SNEGSKA (reference sequence). The CDR3 length is 14 residues. In nucleotides, the CDR3 is TGCAGTGCTAGAGGGGGGACTGAATGGGACGAGCAGTACTTC. It is translated as CSARGGTEWDEQYF.

The rearrangement uses TRBV29-1 and TRBJ2-1; D possibly corresponds to TRBD1 (5 bases). Germline V gene sequence: CDR1 SQVTM, CDR2 ANQGSEA. The V end lost 5 bases, the J end lost 4 bases, and 12 bases lay between the germline ends. This CDR3 has 13 residues. The CDR3 DNA follows: TGCAGCGTTCCGACAGAGTTATACAATGAGCAGTTCTTC. Encoded protein: CSVPTELYNEQFF.

The CDR3 loop reads CASSSRDRGANTEAFF. CDR3 sequence (DNA): TGTGCCAGCAGCTCGCGGGACAGGGGGGCGAACACTGAAGCTTTCTTT. The chain employs TRBV9 and TRBJ1-1, with 11 bases identical to TRBD1. In germline, CDR1 is SGDLS, CDR2 YYNGEE. Losses at the gene ends were 4 bases for V and 1 base for J; bases not matched to a gene: 6. The CDR3 runs to 16 residues.

The V gene is TRBV2, the J gene TRBJ2-3; D possibly corresponds to TRBD1 (6 bases). This CDR3 contains 14 residues. Germline assignment: CDR1 SNHLY and CDR2 FYNNEI. V was pared by 8 bases and J by 5 bases, with 17 bases between. The CDR3 DNA sequence: TGTGCCAGCTGGGGGCGGTCCCTTGGAGATACGCAGTATTTT. This codes for CASWGRSLGDTQYF.

The V and J genes are TRBV9 and TRBJ2-1, with D perhaps being TRBD1 or TRBD2 (6 bases each). Between the trimmed V and J ends, which lost 4 bases and 8 bases, there was a span of 19 bases. The CDR3 extends over 15 amino acids. Germline V CDR1 and CDR2: SGDLS, YYNGEE. The CDR3 loop reads CASSPDSNGGDEQFF. The CDR3 DNA reads TGTGCCAGCAGCCCAGACAGCAACGGGGGCGATGAGCAGTTCTTC. Variable domain in full (rest from reference TRBV9 and TRBJ2-1): DSGVTQTPKHLITATGQRVTLRCSPRSGDLSVYWYQQSLDQGLQFLIQYYNGEERAKGNILERFSAQQFPDLHSELNLSSLELGDSALYFCASSPDSNGGDEQFFGPGTRLTVL.

This clonotype was observed a single time. The chain is built from TRBV5-1 and TRBJ2-1; 12 nucleotides line up with TRBD2. The J segment lost 0 bases and the V segment lost 0 bases, leaving 10 bases of the junction unmatched. The CDR3 totals 20 residues. Looked up from germline, CDR1 is SGHRS and CDR2 is YFSETQ. The CDR3 DNA follows: TGCGCCAGCAGCTTGGGATCTAGCGGGAGGGGAAGGAGCTCCTACAATGAGCAGTTCTTC. It is translated as CASSLGSSGRGRSSYNEQFF.

The chain recombines TRBV29-1 with TRBJ1-3, with 8 bases identical to TRBD1. The V segment lost 4 bases and the J segment 1 base; nucleotides outside the gene matches: 6. Germline loops: CDR1 SQVTM, CDR2 ANQGSEA. The CDR3 has 15 residues. DNA for the CDR3: TGCAGCGTTGTAGGACAGGGTCCTTCTGGAAACACCATATATTTT. Translation: CSVVGQGPSGNTIYF.

The gene calls are TRBV4-1 and TRBJ2-7; 12 bases align to TRBD2. V gave up 0 bases and J gave up 3 bases; unmatched junction bases: 3. The length of the CDR3 is 16 residues. From germline, CDR1 is MGHRA and CDR2 YSYEKL. The CDR3 region is CASSQETSGGLYEQYF. The CDR3 DNA follows: TGCGCCAGCAGCCAAGAAACTAGCGGGGGGCTCTACGAGCAGTACTTC.

V usage is TRBV5-1 and J usage is TRBJ1-1; the D gene is possibly TRBD1 (6 bases). CDR1 and CDR2 (germline): SGHRS, YFSETQ. Trimming pared 5 bases from V and 8 bases from J, leaving 22 bases between. The CDR3 runs 15 residues. The CDR3 reads CASRVESGANYEAFF. The CDR3 region has the DNA TGCGCCAGCAGGGTTGAGTCAGGGGCCAACTACGAAGCTTTCTTT.

This clonotype was recorded only once. The CDR3 DNA reads TGTGCCAGCAGTTTAGTTCCGGGCGAGACCCAGTACTTC. The encoded protein is CASSLVPGETQYF. The J gene is TRBJ2-5, the V gene TRBV27; D is uncertain. The CDR3 consists of 13 residues. Germline values: CDR1 MNHEY, CDR2 SMNVEV (reference sequence). V shed 2 bases and J shed 5 bases, with 9 bases lying between them.

This rearrangement joins TRBV6-2 or TRBV6-3 to TRBJ2-2; 12 nucleotides align to TRBD1. The CDR3 covers 15 residues. Germline V gene sequence: CDR1 MNHEY, CDR2 SVGEGT. After removal of 11 bases from V and 7 bases from J, the junction contained 11 bases not matched to a gene. The CDR3 spells CACTPGQGAGGELFF. The CDR3 DNA follows: TGTGCCTGTACACCGGGACAGGGGGCCGGCGGGGAGCTGTTTTTT.

This chain uses TRBV9 with TRBJ1-4, with D maybe TRBD1 (6 bases). The CDR3 is 17 residues long. CDR1 and CDR2 from the germline V gene are SGDLS and YYNGEE. Trimming stripped 3 bases from V and 5 bases from J, with 20 bases between. The chain's CDR3 is CASSAGLQGPRNEKLFF. CDR3 DNA sequence: TGTGCCAGCAGCGCCGGGTTACAGGGCCCCAGGAATGAAAAACTGTTTTTT.

The chain uses TRBV27 and TRBJ1-5; possible D gene TRBD1, 6 bases. This CDR3 has 14 amino acids. Trimming took 5 bases from V and 3 from J, leaving 11 bases between them. Per the germline V gene, CDR1 is MNHEY and CDR2 is SMNVEV (reference sequence). CDR3 amino acids: CASSPYRANQPQHF. In DNA form, the CDR3 reads TGTGCCAGCAGTCCCTACAGGGCCAATCAGCCCCAGCATTTT.